These 21 T cell receptor beta chains were all obtained from the same sample, sequenced in a study of early T cells in non-severe SARS-CoV-2 infection. TCRdb re-analysed the 5' RACE reads in MiXCR, keeping a single row per CDR3 protein. The sample has tens of thousands of distinct CDR3 sequences; around 12% are singletons. The sample in question was whole blood, obtained at baseline. The source is an adult who was a healthcare worker with PCR-confirmed SARS-CoV-2 infection or an uninfected control (not recorded which).

This clonotype has only a few counts. This rearrangement joins TRBV5-1 to TRBJ1-2; possibly TRBD1 for D (6 bases). The V end lost 0 bases, the J end lost 11 bases, and 14 bases lay between the germline ends. Germline V gives CDR1 SGHRS, CDR2 YFSETQ. CDR3 length equals 13 residues. The CDR3 DNA sequence: TGCGCCAGCAGCTTGGACAGGGCTGTGGGGTACACCTTC. Amino acids: CASSLDRAVGYTF.

The sample holds a few counts of this clonotype. The chain uses TRBV3-1 and TRBJ1-5, with a tentative D call TRBD1 (6 bases). The CDR3 totals 14 residues. V lost 3 bases to trimming and J lost 9 bases, with 15 bases between them. Germline CDR1 reads LGHDT; CDR2 reads YNNKEL (reference sequence). The DNA of the CDR3 is TGTGCCAGCAGCCACCGGGGGGCTGGGGGGCCCCAGCATTTT. It is translated as CASSHRGAGGPQHF.

This clonotype was recorded only once. This chain joins TRBV7-2 and TRBJ1-6, with 7 nucleotides matching TRBD1. Germline V gene data show CDR1 as SGHTA and CDR2 as FQGNSA. J gave up 9 bases and V 8 bases, and 13 bases lay outside the gene matches. The CDR3 consists of 15 residues. The CDR3 DNA is TGTGCCAGCGGTAAAGGGGGCGGATTAGCTTCACCCCTCCACTTT. It specifies CASGKGGGLASPLHF.

The sample holds a few counts of this clonotype. The chain combines TRBV7-2 with TRBJ2-3; D remains ambiguous. Germline assignment: CDR1 SGHTA and CDR2 FQGNSA. V lost 1 base and J 2 bases, leaving 13 bases between the germline ends. The CDR3 has 16 residues. DNA of the CDR3: TGTGCCAGCAGCTTAGGCCCCAAACCCAACACAGATACGCAGTATTTT. Translation: CASSLGPKPNTDTQYF.

The chain uses TRBV11-2 and TRBJ1-4; D gene uncertain. The CDR3 runs 15 residues. V was cut by 5 bases and J by 6 bases, with 16 bases left in between. Germline CDR1 SGHAT, CDR2 FQNNGV. CDR3 DNA sequence: TGTGCCAGCAGCCTGCGGAACTGGGAAGATGAAAAACTGTTTTTT. Its protein product is CASSLRNWEDEKLFF.

The V call is TRBV20-1, the J call TRBJ2-3; maybe TRBD2 (5 bases). The CDR3 spans 14 residues. Germline V CDR1 and CDR2: DFQATT, SNEGSKA (reference sequence). V gave up 7 bases and J gave up 2 bases, with 16 bases separating them. The DNA of the CDR3 is TGCAGTGTCGCCCCTGTGCGGGTCACAGATACGCAGTATTTT. It codes for CSVAPVRVTDTQYF.

The table lists this clonotype with many counts. The DNA of the CDR3 is TGTGCCAGCAGTGTAGTGGCCCGAGAGACCCAGTACTTC. This sequence encodes CASSVVARETQYF. J is TRBJ2-5 and V is TRBV28; D ambiguous. From germline, CDR1 is MDHEN and CDR2 SYDVKM. The CDR3 contains 13 residues. Trimming removed 5 bases from V and 4 bases from J, with 11 bases in between.

The J gene is TRBJ2-2, the V gene TRBV6-1, with D tentatively TRBD2 (5 bases). The CDR3 sequence is 15 residues long. Germline V gives CDR1 MNHNS, CDR2 SASEGT. The V and J ends lost 4 bases and 1 base respectively, with 10 bases between them. The CDR3 bases are TGTGCCAGCAGTGCGGGATTCAGGAACACCGGGGAGCTGTTTTTT. Amino acids: CASSAGFRNTGELFF.

This clonotype was counted a few times. The rearrangement links TRBV11-2 to TRBJ2-4; D call uncertain. This CDR3 contains 13 residues. Per the germline V gene, CDR1 is SGHAT and CDR2 is FQNNGV. Trimming removed 4 bases from V and 0 bases from J, with 4 bases in between. CDR3: CASSSLAKNIQYF. CDR3 DNA sequence: TGTGCCAGCAGCTCCTTAGCCAAAAACATTCAGTACTTC.

This clonotype showed up just a few times. The chain combines TRBV6-5 with TRBJ2-2; unclear D gene. CDR1 is MNHEY, CDR2 SVGAGI, per germline. The CDR3 spans 12 residues. Trimming cost V 6 bases and J 1 base, with 3 bases left between them. The CDR3 loop is CASSRNTGELFF. CDR3 coding DNA: TGTGCCAGCAGCAGGAACACCGGGGAGCTGTTTTTT.

This clonotype was observed a handful of times. V gene TRBV7-2 combines with J gene TRBJ2-3; 7 bases agree with TRBD2. Trimming took 6 bases from V and 2 from J; bases not matched to a gene: 5. CDR1 is SGHTA and CDR2 is FQGNSA in the germline V gene. This CDR3 has 14 residues. Here the CDR3 reads CASRLSGDTDTQYF. The CDR3 DNA reads TGTGCCAGCAGACTGAGCGGGGACACAGATACGCAGTATTTT. Supplemented by reference TRBV7-2 and TRBJ2-3, the full variable domain reads GAGVSQSPSNKVTEKGKDVELRCDPISGHTALYWYRQSLGQGLEFLIYFQGNSAPDKSGLPSDRFSAERTGGSVSTLTIQRTQQEDSAVYLCASRLSGDTDTQYFGPGTRLTVL.

This clonotype was picked up a small number of times. The chain recombines TRBV20-1 with TRBJ2-1, with 10 bases matching TRBD1. Losses at the gene ends were 4 bases for V and 8 bases for J; bases not matched to a gene: 5. Germline values: CDR1 DFQATT, CDR2 SNEGSKA (reference sequence). CDR3 size: 13 residues. The CDR3 DNA sequence: TGCAGTGCTACGGGACAGGGGTTCGATGAGCAGTTCTTC. This sequence encodes CSATGQGFDEQFF.

This clonotype came up a few times. The V and J genes are TRBV2 and TRBJ2-7; 10 bases fit TRBD1. The germline gives CDR1 SNHLY, CDR2 FYNNEI. CDR3 length: 14 residues. The trim removed 6 bases at V and 1 base at J, leaving 3 bases unmatched. Here the CDR3 DNA reads TGTGCCAGCAGGGACAGGGGGGGATCCTACGAGCAGTACTTC. It codes for CASRDRGGSYEQYF.

The chain carries TRBV19 and TRBJ1-5, with TRBD1 identical over 7 bases. Germline loops: CDR1 LNHDA, CDR2 SQIVND (reference sequence). This CDR3 has 15 amino acids. V dropped 6 bases and J dropped 4; count of bases not matched to a gene: 9. As DNA, the CDR3 is TGTGCCAGTAGCGGGACAGTGTCCGTTAATCAGCCCCAGCATTTT. Its translation is CASSGTVSVNQPQHF.

This rearrangement joins TRBV6-5 to TRBJ1-4; D unresolved. Between the trimmed V and J ends, which lost 11 bases and 6 bases, there was a span of 7 bases. The CDR3 sequence is 10 residues long. The V gene's germline CDR1 is MNHEY and CDR2 SVGAGI. The CDR3 DNA reads TGTGCCGCCGGACATGAAAAACTGTTTTTT. It specifies CAAGHEKLFF.

This clonotype has a handful of counts. The chain combines TRBV5-1 with TRBJ2-2; D possibly corresponds to TRBD2 (6 bases). The CDR3 covers 12 residues. Germline V gene sequence: CDR1 SGHRS, CDR2 YFSETQ. V was cut by 3 bases and J by 8 bases, with 8 bases left in between. The CDR3 nucleotides read TGCGCCAGCAGCTCGGGGGAAGGGGAGCTGTTTTTT. Translation: CASSSGEGELFF.

The rearrangement links TRBV28 to TRBJ2-2; D possibly matches TRBD1 or TRBD2 (5 bases each). This CDR3 is 17 amino acids long. Germline V gene data show CDR1 as MDHEN and CDR2 as SYDVKM. V lost 4 bases to trimming and J lost 7 bases, with 22 bases between them. The CDR3 loop is CASSSPGTKGYHGELFF. The CDR3 nucleotides are TGTGCCAGCAGTTCTCCCGGGACCAAGGGGTATCACGGGGAGCTGTTTTTT.

The table lists this clonotype with a few counts. The J gene is TRBJ2-1, the V gene TRBV5-1, with unresolved D. From germline, CDR1 is SGHRS and CDR2 YFSETQ. V gave up 0 bases and J gave up 10 bases, with 5 bases separating them. The CDR3 consists of 11 residues. CDR3: CASSLGEEQFF. The CDR3 region has the DNA TGCGCCAGCAGCTTGGGGGAAGAGCAGTTCTTC.

This clonotype was seen more than once but under ten times. This chain joins TRBV7-9 and TRBJ2-3; D gene ambiguous. CDR3 length: 11 residues. Germline V CDR1 and CDR2: SEHNR, FQNEAQ (reference sequence). V was pared by 5 bases and J by 6 bases, with 6 bases between. CDR3 amino acids: CASSPQDTQYF. The CDR3 DNA is TGTGCCAGCAGCCCCCAGGATACGCAGTATTTT.

This clonotype appeared a few times. V is TRBV28 and J is TRBJ2-7, with D perhaps matching TRBD2 (7 bases). V lost 3 bases, J lost 5 bases, and 17 bases lay in between. Germline CDR1 MDHEN, CDR2 SYDVKM. The CDR3 spans 15 residues. The CDR3 is CASSFPGGRAHEQYF. The DNA of the CDR3 is TGTGCCAGCAGTTTCCCGGGGGGCAGGGCCCACGAGCAGTACTTC.

This clonotype was counted many times. This chain uses TRBV25-1 with TRBJ2-1; either TRBD1 or TRBD2 may fit D (5 bases each). Germline V gene data show CDR1 as MGHDK and CDR2 as SYGVNS. V was pared by 4 bases and J by 8 bases, with 18 bases between. This CDR3 is 15 amino acids long. In DNA form, the CDR3 reads TGTGCCAGCAGTGTAAACAGGCGCCTGGGGGATGAGCAGTTCTTC. Amino acid sequence: CASSVNRRLGDEQFF.